The present T cell receptor (beta chain) was sequenced within a study of blood T cell repertoires in COVID-19. Germline V CDR1 and CDR2: SGHDT, YYEEEE. V gave up 1 base and J gave up 4 bases, with 14 bases separating them. The CDR3 spans 15 residues. Using immunoSEQ multiplex PCR, the repertoire was profiled, and TCRdb retains in-frame clones only, with some absent. This table has approximately 330,000 clones, roughly nine tenths appearing once. The V and J genes are TRBV5-6 and TRBJ1-2; D unresolved. The TCR sequence derives from a woman aged 25 to 45 who had recovered from COVID-19. Material: PBMCs or T cells enriched from blood (not recorded which). Here the CDR3 reads CASSLTVGSTYGYTF. The CDR3 DNA sequence: TGTGCCAGCAGCTTGACAGTTGGCTCCACCTATGGCTACACCTTC.